This entry features one T cell receptor (beta chain) sequence. Its antigen is unknown. The data were taken from a study of cytotoxic CD8 clonotypes in ibrutinib-treated CLL. Overall study: Responses comprised 24 partial and 2 complete; at median around 67 months, 14 remained remitted and roughly 12 progressed. Points from the study as a whole: Private clonotypes, not public ones, expanded at ibrutinib response. Sampling of sustained-remission and progressing patients occurred at differing times.

The protocol was immunoSEQ multiplex PCR, while the TCRdb copy is restricted to in-frame clones and leaves out a portion. The table lists around 50,000 clones, about 50% of them singletons. Per the germline V gene, CDR1 is SGDLS and CDR2 is YYNGEE. V was pared by 3 bases and J by 5 bases, with 10 bases of the junction left unmatched. The CDR3 is 15 residues long. V usage is TRBV9 and J usage is TRBJ1-1; 7 bases are shared with TRBD1. The receptor was isolated from a human donor with chronic lymphocytic leukemia. The sample was PBMCs, taken after 24 months of ibrutinib treatment. CDR3 loop: CASSASAQGWTEAFF. The CDR3 DNA reads TGTGCCAGCAGCGCCTCTGCACAGGGGTGGACTGAAGCTTTCTTT.